This is a list of T cell receptor beta chains from one sample in a study of blood T cells in healthy people across ages. TCRdb re-analysed the 5' RACE reads in MiXCR, keeping a single row per CDR3 protein. The table shows 1.5 million to 1.8 million distinct CDR3 sequences, with approximately 43% occurring only once. Input material: blood. The receptor source for this set is a woman in her late teens or twenties in good health. The CDR3 runs from the conserved cysteine through the conserved F or W. D genes are given only for firm matches. Clone size is not always given. Where it is, it says once, few, many or a class for expanded clones.

NA	TRBV4-3	NA	17	TRBJ2-3	CSSSQELNGGPSDTQYF	TGCTCCAGCAGCCAAGAATTGAACGGGGGGCCCTCAGATACGCAGTATTTT
NA	TRBV20-1	TRBD1	14	TRBJ2-2	CSAARDRASGELFF	TGCAGTGCAGCGCGGGACAGGGCGAGCGGGGAGCTGTTTTTT
few	TRBV5-1	NA	15	TRBJ1-1	CASSFTVGGSTEAFF	TGCGCCAGCAGCTTTACTGTCGGAGGTTCCACTGAAGCTTTCTTT
NA	TRBV5-1	NA	14	TRBJ2-3	CASSFGMGTDTQYF	TGCGCCAGCAGCTTCGGCATGGGGACAGATACGCAGTATTTT
NA	TRBV27	TRBD1	15	TRBJ2-1	CASTQGVGSYNEQFF	TGTGCCAGCACTCAGGGGGTCGGCTCCTACAATGAGCAGTTCTTC
NA	TRBV11-2	TRBD2	16	TRBJ2-3	CASSKIAGDLTDTQYF	TGTGCCAGCAGCAAGATAGCGGGGGACCTCACAGATACGCAGTATTTT
few	TRBV12-3/TRBV12-4	NA	16	TRBJ2-7	CASSLMGGQRLYEQYF	TGTGCCAGCAGTTTGATGGGGGGACAGAGGCTTTACGAGCAGTACTTC
few	TRBV12-3/TRBV12-4	NA	15	TRBJ1-4	CASRSDRALNEKLFF	TGTGCCAGCAGGTCGGACCGAGCATTAAATGAAAAACTGTTTTTT
many	TRBV12-3/TRBV12-4	NA	13	TRBJ1-5	CASSVLGVQPQHF	TGTGCCAGCAGCGTACTAGGCGTCCAGCCCCAGCATTTT
NA	TRBV21-1	NA	15	TRBJ1-2	CASSKKGYGADGYTF	TGTGCCAGCAGCAAAAAAGGGTACGGGGCTGATGGCTACACCTTC
few	TRBV7-2	NA	14	TRBJ2-7	CASSPLARAYEQYF	TGTGCCAGCAGCCCGCTAGCGCGAGCCTACGAGCAGTACTTC
NA	TRBV5-1	TRBD2	16	TRBJ2-3	CASSLTRSGGTDTQYF	TGCGCCAGCAGCTTGACCCGAAGCGGGGGCACAGATACGCAGTATTTT
NA	TRBV6-5	NA	16	TRBJ1-1	CASSYSRAAGGTEAFF	TGTGCCAGCAGTTACTCTAGAGCCGCTGGTGGCACTGAAGCTTTCTTT
NA	TRBV29-1	NA	13	TRBJ2-3	CSVTGTSTDTQYF	TGCAGCGTAACCGGGACAAGCACAGATACGCAGTATTTT
few	TRBV29-1	TRBD2	12	TRBJ2-1	CSAHGRNNEQFF	TGCAGCGCCCACGGGAGGAACAATGAGCAGTTCTTC
NA	TRBV12-5	NA	17	TRBJ2-1	CASGLATSPSSYNEQFF	TGTGCTAGTGGTTTGGCAACTAGCCCGAGCTCCTACAATGAGCAGTTCTTC
NA	TRBV27	NA	16	TRBJ1-2	CASTQRGDTYFYGYTF	TGTGCCAGCACCCAAAGAGGGGACACCTACTTCTATGGCTACACCTTC
NA	TRBV11-2	NA	15	TRBJ2-2	CASRIPGQNTGELFF	TGTGCCAGTAGAATTCCGGGACAGAACACCGGGGAGCTGTTTTTT
few	TRBV28	TRBD1	15	TRBJ2-3	CASSPRQGRTDTQYF	TGTGCCAGCAGTCCCCGACAGGGACGCACAGATACGCAGTATTTT
few	TRBV6-1	NA	13	TRBJ2-7	CASREGTTYEQYF	TGTGCCAGCAGGGAGGGGACGACCTACGAGCAGTACTTC
NA	TRBV7-4	TRBD1	16	TRBJ2-1	CASSLVGTVFYNEQFF	TGTGCCAGCAGCTTAGTAGGGACAGTTTTCTACAATGAGCAGTTCTTC
few	TRBV27	NA	13	TRBJ2-7	CASTQTRGNEQYF	TGTGCCAGCACCCAGACTAGGGGTAACGAGCAGTACTTC